The 4 T cell receptor beta chains reported below all come from one sample, sequenced in a study of T-cell reconstitution after alpha-beta-depleted transplantation in children. TCRbeta library preparation incorporated unique molecular identifiers. MiXCR, applied by TCRdb to the PCR reads, yields one record per CDR3 protein. The table records some 840,000 distinct CDR3 sequences, approximately 15% of them present only once. Sequenced material: PBMCs, mostly from graft donor cells, taken 360 days after TCRalphabeta/CD19-depleted stem cell transplant. These receptors all stem from a male patient younger than 18 who had a stem cell transplant for acute lymphoblastic leukemia, so the T cells may come from the graft donor.

J is TRBJ2-7 and V is TRBV28; the match to TRBD2 covers 9 bases. The V segment lost 4 bases and the J segment 3 bases; nucleotides outside the gene matches: 7. CDR3 length equals 15 residues. Germline lookup yields CDR1 MDHEN and CDR2 SYDVKM. The CDR3 is CASSSLGREGYEQYF. CDR3 nucleotides: TGTGCCAGCAGTTCCCTAGGGCGGGAGGGCTACGAGCAGTACTTC.

This clonotype was seen a few times. V gene TRBV2 combines with J gene TRBJ2-2; D is unresolved. V dropped 4 bases and J dropped 0 bases, with 9 bases sitting between them. Germline loops: CDR1 SNHLY, CDR2 FYNNEI. The length of the CDR3 is 15 residues. CDR3 amino acids: CASSAIAANTGELFF. The CDR3 DNA is TGTGCCAGCAGTGCCATTGCGGCGAACACCGGGGAGCTGTTTTTT.

This clonotype showed up just a few times. The chain has TRBV5-1 and TRBJ2-1; 12 nucleotides agree with TRBD2. Germline V gene data show CDR1 as SGHRS and CDR2 as YFSETQ. The CDR3 has 16 residues. Losses at the gene ends were 4 bases for V and 5 bases for J; bases not matched to a gene: 7. The CDR3 coding sequence is TGCGCCAGCAGCACTCTTTGGACTAGCGGGAACAATGAGCAGTTCTTC. Amino acid sequence: CASSTLWTSGNNEQFF.

This clonotype was found a few times. The chain couples TRBV4-2 to TRBJ2-1; 7 nucleotides match TRBD2. There are 16 residues in the CDR3. With 3 bases clipped from V and 2 bases from J, the junction kept 7 bases outside the gene matches. Germline V gene data show CDR1 as LGHNA and CDR2 as YNFKEQ. CDR3 in amino acids: CASSHLREQAYNEQFF. The CDR3 nucleotides read TGTGCCAGCAGCCACCTGCGGGAGCAAGCCTACAATGAGCAGTTCTTC.